The clone carrying this T cell receptor (beta chain) was counted only a few times. Its antigen remains unidentified. A TCRbeta library incorporating unique molecular identifiers was prepared. TCRdb reprocessed the PCR reads with MiXCR, giving one entry per CDR3 protein. The data hold 780,000 or so distinct CDR3 sequences, with roughly 15% observed a single time. V lost 0 bases and J lost 8, with 15 bases in between. The CDR3 loop spans 15 amino acids. Germline CDR1 reads SGHRS; CDR2 reads YFSETQ. The source of the sample is a study of T-cell reconstitution after alpha-beta-depleted transplantation in children. General study results and limits: Surviving recipient cells, namely T cells and thymic progenitors, were the source of high day-60 TCRbeta diversity in some patients. T-cell counts and diversity at one year following transplant were attributed mainly to newly produced T cells. Reports say that about two months after transplant, the alpha-beta T cells came out of several hundred graft clones that had expanded.

This clonotype was obtained from a male patient younger than 18 who had a stem cell transplant for acute lymphoblastic leukemia, so the T cells may come from the graft donor. Here the sequenced sample was PBMCs, mostly from graft donor cells, taken 360 days after TCRalphabeta/CD19-depleted stem cell transplant. The chain links TRBV5-1 to TRBJ2-1; D remains unclear. DNA of the CDR3: TGCGCCAGCAGCTTGGCCCAATCTAGGTTCCATGAGCAGTTCTTC. It yields the protein CASSLAQSRFHEQFF.